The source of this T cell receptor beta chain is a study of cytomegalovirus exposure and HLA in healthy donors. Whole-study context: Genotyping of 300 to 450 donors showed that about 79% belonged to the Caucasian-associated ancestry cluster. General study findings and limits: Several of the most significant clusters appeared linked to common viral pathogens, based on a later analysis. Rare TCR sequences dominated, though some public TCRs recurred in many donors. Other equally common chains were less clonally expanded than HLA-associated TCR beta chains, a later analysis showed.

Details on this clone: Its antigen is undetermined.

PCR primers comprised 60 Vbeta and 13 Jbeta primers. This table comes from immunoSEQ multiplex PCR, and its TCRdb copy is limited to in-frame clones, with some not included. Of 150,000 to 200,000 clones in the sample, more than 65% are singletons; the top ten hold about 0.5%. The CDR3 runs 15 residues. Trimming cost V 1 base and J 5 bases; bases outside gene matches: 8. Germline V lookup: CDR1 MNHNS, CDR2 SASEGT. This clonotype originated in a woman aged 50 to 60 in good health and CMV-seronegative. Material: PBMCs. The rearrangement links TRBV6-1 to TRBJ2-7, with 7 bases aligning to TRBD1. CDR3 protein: CASSEVLDRTHEQYF. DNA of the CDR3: TGTGCCAGCAGTGAAGTTTTGGACAGGACCCACGAGCAGTACTTC.